Below, 5 T cell receptor beta chains from the same sample are listed, as sequenced in a study of blood T cell repertoires in COVID-19. The method was immunoSEQ multiplex PCR; TCRdb's version includes in-frame clones alone and lacks a portion of them. The sample shows about 400,000 clones, over 85% of them seen only once. Sequenced input: PBMCs or T cells enriched from blood (not recorded which). The receptors shown here come from a woman aged 25 to 39 who had recovered from COVID-19.

The V call is TRBV27, the J call TRBJ1-5, with D possibly being TRBD1 (5 bases). V shed 0 bases and J shed 3 bases, with 12 bases lying between them. Germline V lookup: CDR1 MNHEY, CDR2 SMNVEV (reference sequence). The CDR3 has 16 residues. In nucleotides, the CDR3 is TGTGCCAGCAGTTTATCGAGCGGGGCCATCAATCAGCCCCAGCATTTT. This encodes CASSLSSGAINQPQHF.

The gene calls are TRBV19 and TRBJ2-1; 9 bases align to TRBD1. The V gene end was trimmed by 5 bases and the J gene end by 7 bases; junction bases not matched to a gene: 9. In germline, CDR1 is LNHDA, CDR2 SQIVND (reference sequence). CDR3 length: 15 amino acids. CDR3: CASSVPGQGWNEQFF. The CDR3 DNA follows: TGTGCCAGTAGTGTTCCGGGACAGGGTTGGAATGAGCAGTTCTTC.

The J gene is TRBJ1-2, the V gene TRBV12-3 or TRBV12-4; D is perhaps TRBD1 (5 bases). V was shortened by 3 bases and J by 5 bases, with 10 bases between the two germline ends. The length of the CDR3 is 13 residues. The CDR3 sequence is CASSLRQPYGYTF. The CDR3 region has the DNA TGTGCCAGCAGTTTGAGACAGCCGTATGGCTACACCTTC.

V is TRBV5-5 and J is TRBJ1-5; unclear D gene. Germline loops: CDR1 SGHKS, CDR2 YYEKEE (reference sequence). V was cut by 4 bases and J by 3 bases, with 8 bases left in between. This CDR3 comprises 13 residues. CDR3 sequence reads: CASSLNTNQPQHF. CDR3 DNA: TGTGCCAGCAGCCTAAATACCAATCAGCCCCAGCATTTT.

This chain joins TRBV30 and TRBJ1-5, with D possibly TRBD1 on 5 matching bases. V was cut by 3 bases and J by 7 bases, with 19 bases left in between. Germline lookup yields CDR1 GTSNPN and CDR2 SVGIG (reference sequence). This CDR3 is built from 15 residues. CDR3 loop: CAWSPLAGGRQPQHF. The DNA for the CDR3 is TGTGCCTGGAGCCCCCTGGCGGGGGGGAGGCAGCCCCAGCATTTT.